This passage covers 20 T cell receptor beta chains from one sample sequenced in a study of blood T cell repertoires in COVID-19. Measured with immunoSEQ multiplex PCR; TCRdb has only the in-frame clones, and not every one. The data show a few hundred thousand clones, with roughly 83% seen just once and 4.6% held by the top ten. Sequences were obtained from peripheral blood. The receptors come from a man in his fifties or sixties who had recovered from COVID-19.

The CDR3 DNA reads as TGTGCCATCAGCAAAGGAGAGAACACTGAAGCTTTCTTT. Amino acids: CAISKGENTEAFF. The chain couples TRBV10-3 to TRBJ1-1, with D unclear. The CDR3 has 13 residues. The germline V gene encodes CDR1 ENHRY and CDR2 SYGVKD. V was shortened by 6 bases and J by 1 base, with 9 bases between the two germline ends.

This chain joins TRBV9 and TRBJ1-1; the D gene is possibly TRBD1 (6 bases). V lost 0 bases, J lost 5 bases, and 14 bases lay in between. This CDR3 has 15 residues. In germline, CDR1 is SGDLS, CDR2 YYNGEE. This CDR3 reads CASSVGPRGVTEAFF. DNA of the CDR3: TGTGCCAGCAGCGTAGGCCCCAGGGGTGTGACTGAAGCTTTCTTT.

The J gene is TRBJ2-1, the V gene TRBV6-5; D gene unclear. Germline V gene lookup returns CDR1 MNHEY and CDR2 SVGAGI. The V end lost 4 bases, the J end lost 5 bases, and 9 bases lay between the germline ends. The CDR3 spans 13 residues. The DNA for the CDR3 is TGTGCCAGCAGTTGGGCTGAAAACAATGAGCAGTTCTTC. It is translated as CASSWAENNEQFF.

The V call is TRBV6-5, the J call TRBJ1-1, with 9 bases aligning to TRBD1. The CDR3 sequence is 14 residues long. J lost 1 base, V lost 7 bases, and 4 bases had no gene match. The germline V gene encodes CDR1 MNHEY and CDR2 SVGAGI. The chain's CDR3 is CASKRQGENTEAFF. DNA of the CDR3: TGTGCCAGCAAAAGACAGGGGGAGAACACTGAAGCTTTCTTT.

The chain has TRBV5-6 and TRBJ1-3, with unresolved D. V was clipped by 0 bases and J by 0 bases, with 10 bases between them. There are 16 residues in the CDR3. Germline-derived CDR1 and CDR2 are SGHDT and YYEEEE. The CDR3 sequence is CASSLVGGISGNTIYF. In DNA form, the CDR3 reads TGTGCCAGCAGCTTGGTAGGCGGGATCTCTGGAAACACCATATATTTT.

The chain uses TRBV28 and TRBJ1-5; D remains unclear. With 3 bases removed from V and 6 bases from J, the gap between germline ends came to 12 bases. CDR1 and CDR2 from the germline V gene are MDHEN and SYDVKM. The CDR3 spans 14 residues. In DNA, the CDR3 is TGTGCCAGCAGTTTGAGAGGGCCGGTTCAGCCCCAGCATTTT. Translating it yields CASSLRGPVQPQHF. Full variable domain (missing parts from reference TRBV28 and TRBJ1-5): DVKVTQSSRYLVKRTGEKVFLECVQDMDHENMFWYRQDPGLGLRLIYFSYDVKMKEKGDIPEGYSVSREKKERFSLILESASTNQTSMYLCASSLRGPVQPQHFGDGTRLSIL.

The chain carries TRBV5-1 and TRBJ1-1; no clear D gene. CDR1 and CDR2 (germline): SGHRS, YFSETQ. The CDR3 length is 12 residues. The germline V and J ends were trimmed by 4 bases and 5 bases, with 9 bases remaining between them. The chain's CDR3 is CASSTGKTEAFF. The CDR3 nucleotides are TGCGCCAGCAGCACCGGGAAGACTGAAGCTTTCTTT. Full variable domain (missing parts from reference TRBV5-1 and TRBJ1-1): KAGVTQTPRYLIKTRGQQVTLSCSPISGHRSVSWYQQTPGQGLQFLFEYFSETQRNKGNFPGRFSGRQFSNSRSEMNVSTLELGDSALYLCASSTGKTEAFFGQGTRLTVV.

This chain links TRBV19 with TRBJ2-1; 7 bases agree with TRBD2. CDR1 and CDR2 (germline): LNHDA, SQIVND (reference sequence). This CDR3 region has 15 residues. Unmatched junction bases numbered 14, after V lost 5 bases and J lost 10 bases. The CDR3 reads CASSSPGAGAREQFF. CDR3 DNA sequence: TGTGCCAGTAGTTCCCCCGGGGCGGGAGCGCGCGAGCAGTTCTTC.

CDR3 bases: TGCGCCAGCAGCCAATTAGGTCTAGCGGGCACAGATACGCAGTATTTT. Its protein is CASSQLGLAGTDTQYF. The gene calls are TRBV4-1 and TRBJ2-3, with 7 bases that match TRBD2. The CDR3 contains 16 residues. Germline V gene sequence: CDR1 MGHRA, CDR2 YSYEKL. The ends lost 2 bases at V and 1 base at J; junction bases unmatched: 6.

The chain uses TRBV5-1 and TRBJ2-7; D uncertain. From germline, CDR1 is SGHRS and CDR2 YFSETQ. This CDR3 has 13 amino acids. Trimming took 4 bases from V and 2 from J, leaving 10 bases between them. For the CDR3, the DNA is TGCGCCAGCAGCCCGGCCCAGGCCTACGAGCAGTACTTC. It yields the protein CASSPAQAYEQYF.

The chain joins TRBV15 to TRBJ2-5, with 7 bases matching TRBD2. V gave up 3 bases and J gave up 5 bases; unmatched junction bases: 3. CDR3 length: 13 residues. Germline V gives CDR1 LNHNV, CDR2 YYDKDF (reference sequence). CDR3: CATSRTSSETQYF. CDR3 DNA sequence: TGTGCCACCAGCAGGACTAGCAGCGAGACCCAGTACTTC.

V gene TRBV3-1 (or the pseudogene TRBV3-2) combines with J gene TRBJ2-4; 7 bases match TRBD2. Trimming cost V 1 base and J 0 bases; bases outside gene matches: 12. Per germline, CDR1 LGHDT and CDR2 YNNKEL (reference sequence). The CDR3 loop spans 19 amino acids. CDR3 sequence: CASSQGLAGWELAKNIQYF. The CDR3 DNA reads as TGTGCCAGCAGCCAAGGACTAGCTGGGTGGGAATTAGCCAAAAACATTCAGTACTTC.

CDR3: CAWTGAGPYNEQFF. CDR3 nucleotides: TGTGCCTGGACCGGGGCGGGACCCTACAATGAGCAGTTCTTC. The chain combines TRBV30 with TRBJ2-1; weak D call: TRBD2 (6 bases). The CDR3 is 14 amino acids. Between the trimmed V and J ends, which lost 4 bases and 2 bases, there was a span of 12 bases. The germline V gene has CDR1 GTSNPN and CDR2 SVGIG (reference sequence).

The J gene is TRBJ2-5, the V gene TRBV5-1; 7 bases line up with TRBD2. With V trimmed by 5 bases and J by 5 bases, 12 bases remained unmatched. The CDR3 length is 15 residues. Germline V gene lookup returns CDR1 SGHRS and CDR2 YFSETQ. CDR3 protein: CASSASGTLGETQYF. Here the CDR3 DNA reads TGCGCCAGCAGTGCCAGCGGGACCTTAGGCGAGACCCAGTACTTC.

V usage is TRBV2 and J usage is TRBJ2-5; 7 positions match TRBD2. V lost 6 bases and J lost 6; bases outside the gene matches: 7. The CDR3 consists of 13 residues. The germline gives CDR1 SNHLY, CDR2 FYNNEI. For the CDR3, the DNA is TGTGCCAGCAGCCTGACTAGCACTCAGACCCAGTACTTC. Translation: CASSLTSTQTQYF. Variable domain in full (rest from reference TRBV2 and TRBJ2-5): EPEVTQTPSHQVTQMGQEVILRCVPISNHLYFYWYRQILGQKVEFLVSFYNNEISEKSEIFDDQFSVERPDGSNFTLKIRSTKLEDSAMYFCASSLTSTQTQYFGPGTRLLVL.

V is TRBV2 and J is TRBJ1-5, with a possible D match to TRBD1 (5 bases). Germline CDR1 is SNHLY and CDR2 is FYNNEI. This CDR3 is 14 amino acids long. Trimming took off 7 bases at V and 1 base at J, with 11 bases between the two ends. The CDR3 loop is CASTTRQSNQPQHF. CDR3 DNA: TGTGCCAGCACTACAAGACAGAGCAATCAGCCCCAGCATTTT.

This clone was found once. This chain joins TRBV6-5 and TRBJ1-6; 7 bases agree with TRBD1. Germline CDR1 MNHEY, CDR2 SVGAGI. V gave up 6 bases and J gave up 9 bases; unmatched junction bases: 8. CDR3 length: 14 residues. The CDR3 protein is CASSRGQQTSPLHF. In DNA, the CDR3 is TGTGCCAGCAGCAGGGGACAGCAAACTTCACCCCTCCACTTT.

This rearrangement joins TRBV5-4 to TRBJ2-3, with D possibly being TRBD2 (7 bases). The germline gives CDR1 SGHNT, CDR2 YYREEE (reference sequence). The V and J ends lost 4 bases and 4 bases respectively, with 16 bases between them. The CDR3 has 15 residues. The CDR3 region is CASSGRTGGADTQYF. The CDR3 nucleotides read TGTGCCAGCAGCGGACGGACGGGGGGCGCAGATACGCAGTATTTT.

V gene TRBV19 combines with J gene TRBJ2-5; 7 bases match TRBD2. Trimming cost V 7 bases and J 4 bases; bases outside gene matches: 9. Per germline, CDR1 LNHDA and CDR2 SQIVND (reference sequence). The CDR3 has 14 amino acids. CDR3 coding DNA: TGTGCCAGTACCCCGGGACCGGGAGGAGAGACCCAGTACTTC. Protein: CASTPGPGGETQYF.

The chain joins TRBV9 to TRBJ2-2; 7 nucleotides line up with TRBD1. Germline V gene lookup returns CDR1 SGDLS and CDR2 YYNGEE. The CDR3 is made up of 16 amino acids. V was clipped by 4 bases and J by 1 base; unmatched bases: 7. CDR3 in amino acids: CASSLNRGWNTGELFF. The CDR3 DNA sequence: TGTGCCAGCAGCTTGAACAGGGGTTGGAACACCGGGGAGCTGTTTTTT.